This passage covers 16 T cell receptor beta chains from one sample sequenced in a study of cytomegalovirus exposure and HLA in healthy donors. The data were produced by immunoSEQ multiplex PCR, yet TCRdb's version contains in-frame clones alone and is incomplete. The sample lists some 150,000 clones, about 86% seen once, with roughly 2.1% in the top ten. The sequencing input was PBMCs. The receptors originated from a human donor in good health.

The chain couples TRBV6-5 to TRBJ2-7; TRBD1 matches 10 bases. Germline V CDR1 and CDR2: MNHEY, SVGAGI. V trimming: 2 bases; J trimming: 3 bases; junction bases outside the gene matches: 1. CDR3 length equals 14 residues. The CDR3 bases are TGTGCCAGCAGTTACAGGGACAGGGGCTACGAGCAGTACTTC. It specifies CASSYRDRGYEQYF.

The chain combines TRBV5-4 with TRBJ2-3; D is perhaps TRBD1 (5 bases). The CDR3 spans 14 residues. The V and J ends lost 5 bases and 0 bases respectively, with 10 bases between them. From germline, CDR1 is SGHNT and CDR2 YYREEE (reference sequence). CDR3 DNA sequence: TGTGCCAGCAGTCCAGGGTATAGCACAGATACGCAGTATTTT. This translates into CASSPGYSTDTQYF.

This clone has a handful of counts. This chain links TRBV5-6 with TRBJ1-2; tentative D call: TRBD1 (5 bases). The CDR3 consists of 13 residues. Trimming left V 0 bases short and J 7 bases short, with 10 bases between. Germline CDR1 reads SGHDT; CDR2 reads YYEEEE. DNA of the CDR3: TGTGCCAGCAGCTTGGTCCAGGGCTTTGGCTACACCTTC. Amino acid sequence: CASSLVQGFGYTF.

This clone is a singleton in its sample. The chain carries TRBV5-1 and TRBJ2-7; 10 bases are shared with TRBD1. Trimming removed 4 bases from V and 7 bases from J; junction bases left unmatched: 8. The germline CDR1 and CDR2 sequences are SGHRS and YFSETQ. This CDR3 is built from 14 residues. The CDR3 sequence is CASSHPGQGIEQYF. In DNA form, the CDR3 reads TGCGCCAGCAGCCATCCGGGACAGGGGATTGAGCAGTACTTC.

The rearrangement uses TRBV6-1 and TRBJ2-7; 7 bases are a match to TRBD1. This CDR3 contains 13 residues. The J segment lost 1 base and the V segment lost 8 bases, leaving 5 bases of the junction unmatched. Germline lookup yields CDR1 MNHNS and CDR2 SASEGT. The CDR3 coding sequence is TGTGCCAGCTCCCCACAGGGGTCCTACGAGCAGTACTTC. This sequence encodes CASSPQGSYEQYF.

This clone is a singleton in its sample. The chain uses TRBV29-1 and TRBJ2-3; D call uncertain. Deletions cut 4 bases from V and 3 bases from J, with 17 bases between. Germline V lookup: CDR1 SQVTM, CDR2 ANQGSEA. The CDR3 loop spans 15 amino acids. CDR3 coding DNA: TGCAGCGTTGCCTCTAGTGCCCTAAAAACAGATACGCAGTATTTT. It translates to CSVASSALKTDTQYF.

This clone appeared once. For the CDR3, the DNA is TGCGCCAGCAGCCCGCCAGGGGCTATCGAGACTGAAGCTTTCTTT. This codes for CASSPPGAIETEAFF. The chain employs TRBV4-1 and TRBJ1-1; a possible D gene is TRBD1 (6 bases). The CDR3 sequence is 15 residues long. Trimming shortened V by 4 bases and J by 5 bases, and 17 bases separated the two germline ends. Germline V gene lookup returns CDR1 MGHRA and CDR2 YSYEKL.

V usage is TRBV10-3 and J usage is TRBJ1-5; 10 bases line up with TRBD1. The junction had 1 base not matched to a gene; V was cut back by 4 bases and J by 4 bases. The V gene's germline CDR1 is ENHRY and CDR2 SYGVKD. The CDR3 consists of 14 residues. The CDR3 bases are TGTGCCATCAGTGGGACAGGGGGGAATCAGCCCCAGCATTTT. Its protein is CAISGTGGNQPQHF.

This clone turned up a few times. The chain employs TRBV9 and TRBJ1-4; D gene uncertain. CDR1 is SGDLS, CDR2 YYNGEE, per germline. The V and J ends lost 3 bases and 7 bases respectively, with 10 bases between them. The CDR3 consists of 13 residues. CDR3 residues: CASSAYGSEKLFF. CDR3 DNA sequence: TGTGCCAGCAGCGCATACGGGAGTGAAAAACTGTTTTTT. Combining the CDR3 with reference TRBV9 and TRBJ1-4 gives the whole variable domain DSGVTQTPKHLITATGQRVTLRCSPRSGDLSVYWYQQSLDQGLQFLIQYYNGEERAKGNILERFSAQQFPDLHSELNLSSLELGDSALYFCASSAYGSEKLFFGSGTQLSVL.

The chain has TRBV7-8 and TRBJ2-1; 16 nucleotides match TRBD2. Germline V gene data show CDR1 as SGHVS and CDR2 as FQNEAQ. After removal of 1 base from V and 7 bases from J, the junction contained 7 bases not matched to a gene. The length of the CDR3 is 18 residues. The CDR3 spells CASSLGSGTSGRGNEQFF. Written as DNA, the CDR3 is TGTGCCAGCAGCTTAGGGTCCGGGACTAGCGGGAGGGGGAATGAGCAGTTCTTC.

The rearrangement joins TRBV18 to TRBJ2-7, with 11 bases that match TRBD1. The germline gives CDR1 KGHSH, CDR2 LQKENI. The CDR3 runs to 15 residues. The V and J ends lost 4 bases and 2 bases, in that order; junction bases with no gene match: 4. The CDR3 reads CASSLGQGDTYEQYF. CDR3 nucleotides: TGTGCCAGCTCACTGGGACAGGGGGACACCTACGAGCAGTACTTC.

The V call is TRBV18, the J call TRBJ2-1; 8 nucleotides agree with TRBD1. V lost 2 bases to trimming and J lost 8 bases; unmatched junction nucleotides: 11. This CDR3 comprises 16 residues. Germline V gene sequence: CDR1 KGHSH, CDR2 LQKENI. CDR3: CASSPEGTGGIHEQFF. CDR3 sequence (DNA): TGTGCCAGCTCACCAGAAGGAACAGGGGGTATACATGAGCAGTTCTTC.

J is TRBJ1-6 and V is TRBV9; a possible D gene is TRBD1 (6 bases). CDR3 length equals 16 residues. Germline V lookup: CDR1 SGDLS, CDR2 YYNGEE. V lost 0 bases and J 10 bases, leaving 17 bases between the germline ends. CDR3 sequence reads: CASSVGGGLDRSPLHF. In DNA, the CDR3 is TGTGCCAGCAGCGTAGGGGGGGGGCTTGACAGGTCACCCCTCCACTTT.

The V and J genes are TRBV14 and TRBJ1-1, with 8 bases matching TRBD1. With 5 bases clipped from V and 10 bases from J, the junction kept 6 bases outside the gene matches. Germline V gives CDR1 SGHDN, CDR2 FVKESK. CDR3 length: 12 residues. The CDR3 here is CASSLGTGGAFF. Written as DNA, the CDR3 is TGTGCCAGCAGCTTGGGGACAGGAGGAGCTTTCTTT.

This rearrangement joins TRBV5-4 to TRBJ2-5, with 9 bases lining up with TRBD2. V trimming: 0 bases; J trimming: 3 bases; junction bases outside the gene matches: 6. Germline CDR1 is SGHNT and CDR2 is YYREEE (reference sequence). The CDR3 contains 16 residues. The CDR3 sequence: CASSLAPLAGEETQYF. The CDR3 DNA sequence: TGTGCCAGCAGCTTGGCCCCTTTAGCGGGGGAAGAGACCCAGTACTTC.

In regard to this clone: This same CDR3 is encoded by further DNA sequences in the sample. The chain links TRBV5-1 to TRBJ2-3; the match to TRBD1 covers 12 bases. The CDR3 length is 15 residues. Germline V lookup: CDR1 SGHRS, CDR2 YFSETQ. V trimming: 2 bases; J trimming: 4 bases; junction bases outside the gene matches: 2. CDR3 nucleotides: TGCGCCAGCAGCTTAGGGACAGGGGGCGCAGATACGCAGTATTTT. Its protein is CASSLGTGGADTQYF.